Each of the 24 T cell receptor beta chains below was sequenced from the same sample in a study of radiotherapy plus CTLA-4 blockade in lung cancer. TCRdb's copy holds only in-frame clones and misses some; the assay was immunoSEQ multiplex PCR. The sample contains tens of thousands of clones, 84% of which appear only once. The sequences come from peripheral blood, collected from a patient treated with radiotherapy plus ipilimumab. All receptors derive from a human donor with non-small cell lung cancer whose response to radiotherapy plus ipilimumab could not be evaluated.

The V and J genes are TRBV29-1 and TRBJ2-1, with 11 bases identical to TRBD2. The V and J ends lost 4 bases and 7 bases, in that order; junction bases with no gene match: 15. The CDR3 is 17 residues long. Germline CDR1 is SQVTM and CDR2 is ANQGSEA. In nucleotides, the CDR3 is TGCAGCGTTGGGGTAGCGGGAGGGCCCTTCCTTTGGAATGAGCAGTTCTTC. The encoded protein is CSVGVAGGPFLWNEQFF.

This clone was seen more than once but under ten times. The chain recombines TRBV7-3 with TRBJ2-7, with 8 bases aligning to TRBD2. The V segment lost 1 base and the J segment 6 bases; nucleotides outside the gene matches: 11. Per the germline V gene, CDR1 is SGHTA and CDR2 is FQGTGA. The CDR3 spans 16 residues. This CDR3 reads CASSLRGPGGAGEQYF. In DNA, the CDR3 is TGTGCCAGCAGCTTAAGGGGGCCGGGAGGGGCGGGCGAGCAGTACTTC.

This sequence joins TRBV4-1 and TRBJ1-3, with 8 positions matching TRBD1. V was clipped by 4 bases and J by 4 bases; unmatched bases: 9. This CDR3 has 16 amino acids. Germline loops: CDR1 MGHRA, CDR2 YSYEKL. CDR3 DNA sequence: TGCGCCAGCAGCCTTCAGGACAGGGCCTACGGAAACACCATATATTTT. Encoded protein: CASSLQDRAYGNTIYF.

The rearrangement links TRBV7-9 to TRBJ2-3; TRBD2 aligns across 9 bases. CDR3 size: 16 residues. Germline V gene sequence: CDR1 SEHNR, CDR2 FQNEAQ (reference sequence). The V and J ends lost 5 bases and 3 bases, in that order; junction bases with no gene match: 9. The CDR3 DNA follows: TGTGCCAGCAGCCCCTTGGCCAGCGGGAGGACAGATACGCAGTATTTT. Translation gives CASSPLASGRTDTQYF.

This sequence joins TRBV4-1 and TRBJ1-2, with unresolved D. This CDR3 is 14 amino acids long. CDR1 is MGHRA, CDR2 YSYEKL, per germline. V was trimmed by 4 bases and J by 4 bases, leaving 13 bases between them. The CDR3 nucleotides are TGCGCCAGCAGCCCGACTCAGAATCCCTATGGCTACACCTTC. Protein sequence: CASSPTQNPYGYTF.

CDR3 region: CASSSSGGLTNEKLFF. CDR3 nucleotide sequence: TGTGCCAGCAGCTCTAGCGGGGGGTTAACTAATGAAAAACTGTTTTTT. J is TRBJ1-4 and V is TRBV7-9; possible D gene TRBD1, 5 bases. Germline V gene data show CDR1 as SEHNR and CDR2 as FQNEAQ (reference sequence). CDR3 length equals 16 residues. The V and J ends lost 4 bases and 1 base respectively, with 13 bases between them.

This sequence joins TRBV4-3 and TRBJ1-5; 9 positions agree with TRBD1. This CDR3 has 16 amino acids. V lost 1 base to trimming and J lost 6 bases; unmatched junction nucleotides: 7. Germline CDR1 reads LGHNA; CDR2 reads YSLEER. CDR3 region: CASSQGWGQGSQPQHF. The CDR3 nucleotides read TGCGCCAGCAGCCAAGGTTGGGGACAGGGCTCTCAGCCCCAGCATTTT.

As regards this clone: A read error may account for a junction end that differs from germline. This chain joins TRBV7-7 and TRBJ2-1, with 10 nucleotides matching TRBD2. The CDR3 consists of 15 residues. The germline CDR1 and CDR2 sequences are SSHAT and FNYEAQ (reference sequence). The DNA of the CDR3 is TGTGCTAGCAGCTCCGGGACTAGCGTTACCGATGAGCAGTTCTTC. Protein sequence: CASSSGTSVTDEQFF. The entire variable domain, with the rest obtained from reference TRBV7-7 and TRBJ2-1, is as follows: GAGVSQSPRYKVTKRGQDVTLRCDPISSHATLYWYQQALGQGPEFLTYFNYEAQPDKSGLPSDRFSAERPEGSISTLTIQRTEQRDSAMYRCASSSGTSVTDEQFFGPGTRLTVL.

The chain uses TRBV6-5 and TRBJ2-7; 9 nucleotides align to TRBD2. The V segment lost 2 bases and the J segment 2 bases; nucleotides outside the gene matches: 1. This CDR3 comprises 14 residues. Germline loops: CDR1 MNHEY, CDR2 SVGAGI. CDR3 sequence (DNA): TGTGCCAGCAGTTACGCTAGCGGGACCTACGAGCAGTACTTC. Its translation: CASSYASGTYEQYF.

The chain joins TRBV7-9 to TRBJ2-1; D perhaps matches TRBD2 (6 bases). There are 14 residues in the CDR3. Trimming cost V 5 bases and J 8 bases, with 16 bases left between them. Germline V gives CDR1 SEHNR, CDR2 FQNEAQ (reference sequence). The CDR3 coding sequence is TGTGCCAGCAGCCCAAAGGTAGCGGTGGATGAGCAGTTCTTC. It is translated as CASSPKVAVDEQFF.

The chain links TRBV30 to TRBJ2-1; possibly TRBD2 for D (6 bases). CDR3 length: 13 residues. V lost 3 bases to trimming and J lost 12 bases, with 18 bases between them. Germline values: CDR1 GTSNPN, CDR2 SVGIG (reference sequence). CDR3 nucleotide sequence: TGTGCCTGGAGGGCGACAGCCGAGGGAGGGCAGTTCTTC. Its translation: CAWRATAEGGQFF.

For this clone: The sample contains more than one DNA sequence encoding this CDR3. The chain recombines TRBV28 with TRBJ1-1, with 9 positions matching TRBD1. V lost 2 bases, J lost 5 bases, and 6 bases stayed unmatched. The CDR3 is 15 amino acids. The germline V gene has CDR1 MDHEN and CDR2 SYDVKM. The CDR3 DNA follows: TGTGCCAGCAGTTTAGGACAGGGGTTTCGGACTGAAGCTTTCTTT. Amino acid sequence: CASSLGQGFRTEAFF.

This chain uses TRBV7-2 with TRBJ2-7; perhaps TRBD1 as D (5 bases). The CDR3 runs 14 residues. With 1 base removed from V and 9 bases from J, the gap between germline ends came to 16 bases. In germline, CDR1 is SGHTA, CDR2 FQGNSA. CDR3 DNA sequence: TGTGCCAGCAGCTTAGTAGGGCAGGGTGGAGCGCAGTACTTC. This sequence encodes CASSLVGQGGAQYF.

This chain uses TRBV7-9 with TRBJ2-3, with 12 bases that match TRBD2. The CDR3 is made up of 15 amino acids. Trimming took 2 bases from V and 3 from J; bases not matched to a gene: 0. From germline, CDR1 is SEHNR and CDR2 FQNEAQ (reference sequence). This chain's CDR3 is CASSLLAGGTDTQYF. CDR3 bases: TGTGCCAGCAGCTTACTAGCGGGAGGGACAGATACGCAGTATTTT.

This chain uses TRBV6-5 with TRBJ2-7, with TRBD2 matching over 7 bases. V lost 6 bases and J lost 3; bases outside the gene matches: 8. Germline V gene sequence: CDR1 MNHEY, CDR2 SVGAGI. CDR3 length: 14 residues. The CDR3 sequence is CASRALADHYEQYF. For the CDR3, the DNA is TGTGCCAGCAGGGCCCTAGCGGATCACTACGAGCAGTACTTC.

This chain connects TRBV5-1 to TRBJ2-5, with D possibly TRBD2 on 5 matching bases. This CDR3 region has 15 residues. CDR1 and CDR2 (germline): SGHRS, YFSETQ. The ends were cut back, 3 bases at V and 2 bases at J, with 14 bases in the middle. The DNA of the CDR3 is TGCGCCAGCAGCTCCGGGATCACTATTCAAGAGACCCAGTACTTC. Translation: CASSSGITIQETQYF. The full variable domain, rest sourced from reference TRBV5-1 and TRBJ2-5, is KAGVTQTPRYLIKTRGQQVTLSCSPISGHRSVSWYQQTPGQGLQFLFEYFSETQRNKGNFPGRFSGRQFSNSRSEMNVSTLELGDSALYLCASSSGITIQETQYFGPGTRLLVL.

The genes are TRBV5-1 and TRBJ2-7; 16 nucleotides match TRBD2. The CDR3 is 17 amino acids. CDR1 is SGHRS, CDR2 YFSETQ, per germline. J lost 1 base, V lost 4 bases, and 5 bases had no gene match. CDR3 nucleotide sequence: TGCGCCAGCAGCGTCGGGACTAGCGGGAGGGCTTCCTACGAGCAGTACTTC. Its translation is CASSVGTSGRASYEQYF. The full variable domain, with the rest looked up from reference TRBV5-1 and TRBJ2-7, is KAGVTQTPRYLIKTRGQQVTLSCSPISGHRSVSWYQQTPGQGLQFLFEYFSETQRNKGNFPGRFSGRQFSNSRSEMNVSTLELGDSALYLCASSVGTSGRASYEQYFGPGTRLTVT.

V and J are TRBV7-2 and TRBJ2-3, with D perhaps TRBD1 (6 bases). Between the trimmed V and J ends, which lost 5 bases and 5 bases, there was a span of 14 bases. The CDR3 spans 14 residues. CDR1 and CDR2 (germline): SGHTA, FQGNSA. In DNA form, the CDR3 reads TGTGCCAGCAGCCCGCGCGTAGGGGGAGATACGCAGTATTTT. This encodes CASSPRVGGDTQYF.

CDR3 region: CASSQDQRGSSYNEQFF. CDR3 DNA sequence: TGTGCCAGCAGCCAAGATCAACGCGGCAGCTCCTACAATGAGCAGTTCTTC. The chain combines TRBV4-2 with TRBJ2-1; D is undetermined. CDR3 length equals 17 residues. Trimming left V 0 bases short and J 0 bases short, with 12 bases between. Germline CDR1 is LGHNA and CDR2 is YNFKEQ.

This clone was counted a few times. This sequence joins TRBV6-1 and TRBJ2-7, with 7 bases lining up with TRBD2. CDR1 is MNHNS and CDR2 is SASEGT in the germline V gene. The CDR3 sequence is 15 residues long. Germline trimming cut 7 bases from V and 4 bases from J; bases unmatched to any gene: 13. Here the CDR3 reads CASTPLGGSKYEQYF. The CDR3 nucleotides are TGTGCCAGCACCCCTCTTGGCGGGAGTAAATACGAGCAGTACTTC.

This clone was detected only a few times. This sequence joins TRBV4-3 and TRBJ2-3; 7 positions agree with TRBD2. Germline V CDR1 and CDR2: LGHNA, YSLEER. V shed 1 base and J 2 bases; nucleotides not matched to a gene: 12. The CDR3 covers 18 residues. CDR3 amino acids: CASSQGEGRVLFTDTQYF. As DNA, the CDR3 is TGCGCCAGCAGCCAAGGGGAGGGGAGGGTTCTCTTCACAGATACGCAGTATTTT.

The CDR3 DNA reads as TGCGCCAGCAGCCCTACCGGGACAAAGACACCCCTCCACTTT. This sequence encodes CASSPTGTKTPLHF. The chain joins TRBV4-3 to TRBJ1-6; possible D gene TRBD1, 6 bases. The CDR3 runs 14 residues. CDR1 and CDR2 (germline): LGHNA, YSLEER. V shed 4 bases and J shed 11 bases, with 15 bases lying between them.

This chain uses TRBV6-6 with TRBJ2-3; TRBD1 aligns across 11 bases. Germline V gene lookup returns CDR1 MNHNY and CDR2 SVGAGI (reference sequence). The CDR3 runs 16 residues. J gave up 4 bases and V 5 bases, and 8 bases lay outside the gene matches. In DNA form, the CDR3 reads TGTGCCAGCAGTAGAGGGACAGGGGGGAAGGCAGATACGCAGTATTTT. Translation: CASSRGTGGKADTQYF.

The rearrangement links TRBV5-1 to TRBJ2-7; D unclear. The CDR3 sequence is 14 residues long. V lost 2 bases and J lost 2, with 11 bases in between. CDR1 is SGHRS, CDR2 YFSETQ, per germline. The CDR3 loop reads CASSFTGAAYEQYF. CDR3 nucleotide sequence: TGCGCCAGCAGCTTCACTGGTGCGGCCTACGAGCAGTACTTC.